This TCR beta chain stems from a study of T cell responses to AZD1222 COVID-19 vaccine. Study-level results: Females made up more of the donors, who were largely white British, and clonal diversity may have come out too low.

The repertoire was sequenced with immunoSEQ multiplex PCR; TCRdb's copy has only in-frame clones and lacks some. The data hold roughly 65,000 clones, with 88% observed a single time. On this clone: No antigen is known for it.

CDR1 is GTSNPN, CDR2 SVGIG, per germline (reference sequence). The CDR3 loop spans 11 amino acids. The chain joins TRBV30 to TRBJ2-5; weak D call: TRBD2 (6 bases). The material sequenced was peripheral blood, taken on day 0 of AZD1222 vaccination. The TCR was taken from an adult in good health. CDR3 in DNA: TGTGCTTGTAGCGGACAAGAGACCCAGTACTTC. Translation: CACSGQETQYF.